The next 21 T cell receptor beta chains were all read from a single sample in a study of PD-L1 blockade in urothelial cancer. TCRdb's copy holds only in-frame clones and misses some; the assay was immunoSEQ multiplex PCR. The sample yields 40,000 or so clones, approximately 80% seen once. Described time point: pretreatment peripheral blood. The sequenced sample was PBMCs, obtained around atezolizumab (anti-PD-L1) treatment. The receptors were sampled from a man aged 60 to 69 with urothelial cancer.

The chain employs TRBV21-1 and TRBJ1-5; the table gives TRBD1 as D, unverified against the DNA. TRBV21-1 is listed as a pseudogene. The CDR3 spans 14 residues. As DNA, the CDR3 is TGTGCCAGCACCGCCGACAGGGGGAATCAGCCCCAGCATTTT. Its translation is CASTADRGNQPQHF.

V and J are TRBV28 and TRBJ1-4; D might be TRBD1 (5 bases). CDR1 MDHEN and CDR2 SYDVKM come from the germline V gene. This CDR3 has 14 amino acids. V was trimmed by 6 bases and J by 7 bases, leaving 15 bases between them. The CDR3 DNA reads TGTGCCAGCAGCTTAAGTAGACAGTTTGAAAAACTGTTTTTT. It encodes CASSLSRQFEKLFF.

This chain joins TRBV5-1 and TRBJ2-7, with 8 bases aligning to TRBD1. There are 15 residues in the CDR3. V dropped 0 bases and J dropped 5; count of bases not matched to a gene: 7. Germline V gene sequence: CDR1 SGHRS, CDR2 YFSETQ. CDR3 DNA sequence: TGCGCCAGCAGCTTGGAAGGACAGGGATACCACGAGCAGTACTTC. Protein sequence: CASSLEGQGYHEQYF.

CDR3 residues: CASNPGQETYEQYF. In DNA, the CDR3 is TGTGCCAGCAACCCGGGACAGGAAACCTACGAGCAGTACTTC. The chain is built from TRBV28 and TRBJ2-7; 8 positions match TRBD1. CDR1 and CDR2 from the germline V gene are MDHEN and SYDVKM. The CDR3 consists of 14 residues. V gave up 7 bases and J gave up 2 bases; unmatched junction bases: 7.

This chain connects TRBV30 to TRBJ2-1; 7 bases align to TRBD2. The CDR3 covers 14 residues. The ends lost 1 base at V and 9 bases at J; junction bases unmatched: 9. Germline CDR1 reads GTSNPN; CDR2 reads SVGIG (reference sequence). CDR3 sequence: CAWSEGGREIEQFF. The CDR3 DNA reads TGTGCCTGGAGTGAGGGCGGGAGAGAAATTGAGCAGTTCTTC. The full variable domain, rest sourced from reference TRBV30 and TRBJ2-1, is SQTIHQWPATLVQPVGSPLSLECTVEGTSNPNLYWYRQAAGRGLQLLFYSVGIGQISSEVPQNLSASRPQDRQFILSSKKLLLSDSGFYLCAWSEGGREIEQFFGPGTRLTVL.

This clone was observed a few times. Other DNA sequences in this specimen translate into the identical CDR3. The V and J genes are TRBV2 and TRBJ1-2; D may be TRBD1 (6 bases). The CDR3 runs 13 residues. Trimming cost V 3 bases and J 4 bases, with 9 bases left between them. CDR1 and CDR2 (germline): SNHLY, FYNNEI. The CDR3 is CASSDQGSYGYTF. The CDR3 coding sequence is TGTGCCAGCAGTGACCAGGGGTCCTATGGCTACACCTTC.

This clone has a handful of counts. The V call is TRBV18, the J call TRBJ1-2; no firm D call. In germline, CDR1 is KGHSH, CDR2 LQKENI. The CDR3 extends over 13 amino acids. Between the trimmed V and J ends, which lost 0 bases and 8 bases, there was a span of 10 bases. CDR3 amino acids: CASSPPQPGGYTF. The CDR3 nucleotides are TGTGCCAGCTCACCACCACAGCCAGGCGGCTACACCTTC.

This clone was picked up one time. The chain carries TRBV19 and TRBJ1-5, with 7 nucleotides matching TRBD1. V gave up 4 bases and J gave up 2 bases; unmatched junction bases: 5. Germline CDR1 reads LNHDA; CDR2 reads SQIVND (reference sequence). The CDR3 contains 15 residues. As DNA, the CDR3 is TGTGCCAGTAGTACCTTAGGACAGGGCAATCAGCCCCAGCATTTT. Amino acid sequence: CASSTLGQGNQPQHF.

This chain connects TRBV2 to TRBJ2-4, with 8 bases identical to TRBD1. The CDR3 is made up of 14 amino acids. CDR1 and CDR2 from the germline V gene are SNHLY and FYNNEI. V dropped 6 bases and J dropped 6; count of bases not matched to a gene: 7. CDR3 sequence reads: CASSSTGAVNIQYF. The CDR3 region has the DNA TGTGCCAGCAGCTCGACAGGGGCCGTAAACATTCAGTACTTC.

This sequence joins TRBV29-1 and TRBJ2-5, with a weak D call TRBD2 (6 bases). The V end lost 4 bases, the J end lost 5 bases, and 20 bases lay between the germline ends. CDR3 size: 15 residues. Germline values: CDR1 SQVTM, CDR2 ANQGSEA. For the CDR3, the DNA is TGCAGCGTTGTCCTTGCGGGGCCCGGTTGGGAGACCCAGTACTTC. It yields the protein CSVVLAGPGWETQYF.

The chain combines TRBV5-1 with TRBJ2-7; 9 bases are shared with TRBD1. CDR3 length equals 15 residues. After removal of 2 bases from V and 3 bases from J, the junction contained 6 bases not matched to a gene. The germline CDR1 and CDR2 sequences are SGHRS and YFSETQ. CDR3 sequence reads: CASSLKLGQGYEQYF. Here the CDR3 DNA reads TGCGCCAGCAGCTTAAAGTTGGGACAGGGCTACGAGCAGTACTTC.

The rearrangement uses TRBV7-9 and TRBJ1-1, with a weak D call TRBD1 (5 bases). CDR1 is SEHNR and CDR2 is FQNEAQ in the germline V gene (reference sequence). V was clipped by 8 bases and J by 0 bases, with 13 bases between them. The CDR3 is 14 residues long. The DNA for the CDR3 is TGTGCCAGCCTCCATGGGGCAATGAACACTGAAGCTTTCTTT. Its translation: CASLHGAMNTEAFF.

The chain employs TRBV27 and TRBJ2-5, with D possibly being TRBD2 (6 bases). Germline V gene lookup returns CDR1 MNHEY and CDR2 SMNVEV (reference sequence). CDR3 length: 13 amino acids. Trimming removed 6 bases at V and 5 bases at J, with 13 bases between. The CDR3, as DNA: TGTGCCAGCAGCCCCGGGGGTGGGGAGACCCAGTACTTC. This sequence encodes CASSPGGGETQYF.

This chain joins TRBV18 and TRBJ2-2; D remains ambiguous. This CDR3 is 15 amino acids long. Germline lookup yields CDR1 KGHSH and CDR2 LQKENI. The V end was cut by 0 bases, the J end by 1 base, with 6 bases between. CDR3 coding DNA: TGTGCCAGCTCACCACCTTCGGGGAACACCGGGGAGCTGTTTTTT. This codes for CASSPPSGNTGELFF.

V gene TRBV7-2 combines with J gene TRBJ1-5; TRBD1 aligns across 7 bases. The germline V gene encodes CDR1 SGHTA and CDR2 FQGNSA. The trim removed 3 bases at V and 5 bases at J, leaving 4 bases unmatched. This CDR3 region has 14 residues. CDR3 sequence (DNA): TGTGCCAGCAGCTTTAACAGGGGCGATCAGCCCCAGCATTTT. This codes for CASSFNRGDQPQHF.

The J gene is TRBJ1-3, the V gene TRBV19; 8 nucleotides align to TRBD1. V gave up 8 bases and J gave up 0 bases; unmatched junction bases: 6. CDR3 size: 15 residues. Per the germline V gene, CDR1 is LNHDA and CDR2 is SQIVND (reference sequence). The CDR3 DNA reads as TGTGCCAGTGGGGAGGACAGGGACTCTGGAAACACCATATATTTT. The encoded protein is CASGEDRDSGNTIYF.

This clone appeared a few times. The rearrangement uses TRBV20-1 and TRBJ1-5, with D uncertain. The CDR3 consists of 11 residues. Germline-derived CDR1 and CDR2 are DFQATT and SNEGSKA (reference sequence). V dropped 0 bases and J dropped 16 bases, with 13 bases sitting between them. CDR3 in amino acids: CSARDRGNRHF. As DNA, the CDR3 is TGCAGTGCTAGAGATAGAGGGAACCGACATTTT.

This clone was seen a handful of times. The V call is TRBV9, the J call TRBJ2-3; 8 bases match TRBD2. This CDR3 comprises 15 residues. The germline CDR1 and CDR2 sequences are SGDLS and YYNGEE. The junction had 3 bases not matched to a gene; V was cut back by 3 bases and J by 0 bases. The CDR3 here is CASSASGWSTDTQYF. The CDR3 coding sequence is TGTGCCAGCAGCGCTAGCGGGTGGAGCACAGATACGCAGTATTTT.

This clone was counted a few times. V is TRBV25-1 and J is TRBJ2-3; 10 bases align to TRBD2. Germline V lookup: CDR1 MGHDK, CDR2 SYGVNS. V gave up 3 bases and J gave up 5 bases; unmatched junction bases: 8. The CDR3 length is 16 residues. This CDR3 is CASSDISGGAGDTQYF. In DNA, the CDR3 is TGTGCCAGCAGTGACATCAGCGGGGGGGCAGGAGATACGCAGTATTTT.

This chain uses TRBV6-6 with TRBJ2-1; 7 bases are shared with TRBD2. J was trimmed by 3 bases and V by 5 bases; bases with no gene match: 7. Germline V gene sequence: CDR1 MNHNY, CDR2 SVGAGI (reference sequence). This CDR3 has 15 residues. In DNA, the CDR3 is TGTGCCAGCAGTGGGCGGGGGTCCAACTACAATGAGCAGTTCTTC. It translates to CASSGRGSNYNEQFF.

The genes are TRBV6-5 and TRBJ1-2, with 8 bases that match TRBD1. CDR3 length equals 14 residues. V lost 5 bases, J lost 2 bases, and 4 bases stayed unmatched. Germline V CDR1 and CDR2: MNHEY, SVGAGI. CDR3 sequence: CASSRTGSNYGYTF. CDR3 nucleotides: TGTGCCAGCAGTCGGACAGGGAGCAACTATGGCTACACCTTC.